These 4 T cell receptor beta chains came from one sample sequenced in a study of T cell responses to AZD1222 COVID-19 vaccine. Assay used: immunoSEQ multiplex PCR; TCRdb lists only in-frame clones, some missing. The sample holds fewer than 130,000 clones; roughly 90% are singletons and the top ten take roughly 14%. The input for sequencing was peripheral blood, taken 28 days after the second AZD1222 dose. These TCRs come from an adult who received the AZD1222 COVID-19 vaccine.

The CDR3 protein is CASSRRGTGNGYTF. DNA of the CDR3: TGTGCCAGCAGCCGACGTGGGACAGGGAATGGCTACACCTTC. The chain uses TRBV5-6 and TRBJ1-2, with 9 bases fitting TRBD1. Germline assignment: CDR1 SGHDT and CDR2 YYEEEE. The CDR3 has 14 amino acids. After removal of 4 bases from V and 6 bases from J, the junction contained 7 bases not matched to a gene.

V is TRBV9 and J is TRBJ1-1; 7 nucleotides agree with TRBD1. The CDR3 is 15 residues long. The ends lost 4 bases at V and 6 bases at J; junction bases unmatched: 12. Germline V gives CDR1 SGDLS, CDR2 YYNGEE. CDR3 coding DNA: TGTGCCAGCAGCCCCCAGACAGGGTATATTTCTGAAGCTTTCTTT. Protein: CASSPQTGYISEAFF. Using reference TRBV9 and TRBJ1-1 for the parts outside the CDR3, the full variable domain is DSGVTQTPKHLITATGQRVTLRCSPRSGDLSVYWYQQSLDQGLQFLIQYYNGEERAKGNILERFSAQQFPDLHSELNLSSLELGDSALYFCASSPQTGYISEAFFGQGTRLTVV.

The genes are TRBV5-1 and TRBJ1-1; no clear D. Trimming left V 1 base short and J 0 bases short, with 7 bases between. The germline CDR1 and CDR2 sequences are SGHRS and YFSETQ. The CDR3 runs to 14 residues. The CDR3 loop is CASSLLAMNTEAFF. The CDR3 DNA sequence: TGCGCCAGCAGCTTGTTAGCTATGAACACTGAAGCTTTCTTT.

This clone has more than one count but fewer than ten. The CDR3, as DNA: TGTGCCAGCAGCGAACAGGGCCTTTCGGAAGCTTTCTTT. It yields the protein CASSEQGLSEAFF. This sequence joins TRBV7-9 and TRBJ1-1; the D gene is possibly TRBD1 (6 bases). Trimming took off 5 bases at V and 8 bases at J, with 15 bases between the two ends. Germline-derived CDR1 and CDR2 are SEHNR and FQNEAQ (reference sequence). This CDR3 region has 13 residues.